Listed below are T cell receptor beta chains from one sample, sequenced in a study of esophageal squamous cell carcinoma under preoperative chemotherapy. TCRdb ran MiXCR on the PCR reads and lists one entry per CDR3 protein. The repertoire consists of about 12,000 distinct CDR3 sequences, with approximately 54% occurring once and the leading ten covering 16%. Specimen collection occurred from a patient given preoperative chemotherapy. The receptors here all came from a human donor with esophageal squamous cell carcinoma. The donor label of this sample is uncertain. CDR3s include the opening cysteine and the closing phenylalanine or tryptophan. A D gene is named only where the DNA matches it firmly. Clone size appears in some rows only: once, few, many, or a class for an expanded clone.

J	D	V	size	DNA	CDR3
TRBJ2-3	TRBD2	TRBV7-2	NA	TGTGCCAGCAGCTCGGGACTAGCGTACACAGATACGCAGTATTTT	CASSSGLAYTDTQYF
TRBJ2-2	NA	TRBV27	many	TGTGCCAGCAGTTTAAACGGGGCGAACACCGGGGAGCTGTTTTTT	CASSLNGANTGELFF
TRBJ2-3	NA	TRBV11-2	NA	TGTGCCAGCAGCACCAGGGGCCGCGCCAACACAGATACGCAGTATTTT	CASSTRGRANTDTQYF
TRBJ2-5	NA	TRBV6-1	NA	TGTGCCAGCAGTGACCCGCGGGGGCCCCTCGGGACCCAGTACTTC	CASSDPRGPLGTQYF
TRBJ2-2	NA	TRBV6-1	many	TGTGCCAGCAGACCCGGGACCTTGAACACCGGGGAGCTGTTTTTT	CASRPGTLNTGELFF
TRBJ2-1	TRBD2	TRBV6-5	many	TGTGCCAGCAGTTACTTCTCGGGAGGGCCCTCGAATGAGCAGTTCTTC	CASSYFSGGPSNEQFF
TRBJ2-3	NA	TRBV10-3	NA	TGTGCGGGTAAAGGGGGAGGGGCGGAAGAGACGCAGTACTTT	CAGKGGGAEETQYF
TRBJ1-1	NA	TRBV7-8	NA	TGTGCCAGCAGCTTAGGACCGATAGCTTTCTTT	CASSLGPIAFF
TRBJ2-3	TRBD1	TRBV7-2	NA	TGTGCCAGCAGCCCGGGACAGGGAGATGCGCAGTATTTT	CASSPGQGDAQYF
TRBJ1-2	NA	TRBV6-1	few	TGTGCCAGCAGTGAAGAGGGGGTAATGGGCTATGGCTACACCTTC	CASSEEGVMGYGYTF
TRBJ2-2	NA	TRBV7-2	NA	TGTGCCAGCAGCTTCTTACAGCCCCCCGGGGAGCTGTTTTTT	CASSFLQPPGELFF
TRBJ2-5	NA	TRBV6-1	NA	TGTGCCAGCAGTGGACAGATTCAAGAGACCCAGTACTTC	CASSGQIQETQYF
TRBJ2-1	TRBD2	TRBV6-5	medium-sized	TGTGCCAGCAGTTACTCGGCGGGAGACTACAATGAGCAGTTCTTC	CASSYSAGDYNEQFF
TRBJ2-2	NA	TRBV7-2	NA	TGTGCCAGCAGCTTAGACGGGACATCGGGGGCCACCGGGGAGCTGTTTTTT	CASSLDGTSGATGELFF
TRBJ1-4	NA	TRBV6-1	NA	TGTGCCAGCAGGCGGGCTGCAACTAATGAAAAACTGTTTTTT	CASRRAATNEKLFF
TRBJ1-1	NA	TRBV6-5	NA	TGTGCCAGCAGCTACAGCCCTAAGAACACTGAAGCTTTCTTT	CASSYSPKNTEAFF
TRBJ2-2	NA	TRBV6-1	NA	TGTGCCAGCAGTGAAGCAGCCGGTAACACCGGGGAGCTGTTTTTT	CASSEAAGNTGELFF
TRBJ2-3	NA	TRBV7-6	NA	TGTGCCAGCAGCTCGGGGGCCAGGGCCACAGATACGCAGTACTTT	CASSSGARATDTQYF
TRBJ2-5	TRBD2	TRBV6-1	NA	TGTGCCAGCATCAAAGGACTAGGTTCGCCCCAGTACTTC	CASIKGLGSPQYF
TRBJ1-3	NA	TRBV6-1	many	TGTGCCAGCAGTGTATCTGGAAACACCATATATTTT	CASSVSGNTIYF
TRBJ2-1	TRBD2	TRBV6-1	NA	TGTGCCAGCAGCCCTGAGGTAGCGGGGTCCTACGAGCAGTTCTTC	CASSPEVAGSYEQFF
TRBJ2-2	NA	TRBV6-5	few	TGTGCCAGCAGTTACGCGAACACCGGGGAGCTGTTTTTT	CASSYANTGELFF
TRBJ2-1	TRBD1	TRBV6-1	NA	TGTGCCAGCAGACTTGACAGGGGGCAAAATGAGCAGTTCTTC	CASRLDRGQNEQFF
TRBJ2-1	TRBD2	TRBV12-3/TRBV12-4	NA	TGTGCCAGCGGGGAACTAGCGGGAGGCTACAATGAGCAGTTCTTC	CASGELAGGYNEQFF
TRBJ2-1	NA	TRBV7-8	few	TGTGCCAGCAGCCGACGTGGCTACAATGAGCAGTTCTTC	CASSRRGYNEQFF
TRBJ1-1	NA	TRBV6-1	NA	TGTGCCAGCACCCCGGGCCGGGGGAGGACTGAAGCTTTCTTT	CASTPGRGRTEAFF
TRBJ2-1	NA	TRBV7-2	NA	TGTGCCAGCAGCCCCGGGAGCTCCTACAATGAGCAGTTCTTC	CASSPGSSYNEQFF
TRBJ2-3	TRBD1	TRBV7-2	NA	TGTGCCAGCAGCCCGCGGACAGGAAGCACAGATACGCAGTATTTT	CASSPRTGSTDTQYF
TRBJ2-1	NA	TRBV6-5	NA	TGTGCCAGCAGTTACGGCGCAAGGCTAGTGGGCTACGAGCAGTTCTTC	CASSYGARLVGYEQFF
TRBJ2-3	TRBD2	TRBV6-1	NA	TGTGCCAGCAGTGCCCTAGCGGGAGGAGCAGATACGCAGTATTTT	CASSALAGGADTQYF
TRBJ2-7	TRBD2	TRBV6-1	once	TGTGCCAGCAAATGGCTAGCGGGAGACCACGAGCAGTACTTC	CASKWLAGDHEQYF
TRBJ2-1	NA	TRBV12-3/TRBV12-4	NA	TGTGCCAGCAGTCAGGGTCTAACTGGTAATGAGCAGTTCTTC	CASSQGLTGNEQFF
TRBJ2-7	NA	TRBV7-9	medium-sized	TGTGCCAGCAGCTTAGTAGGACGGGGGACCTACGAGCAGTACTTC	CASSLVGRGTYEQYF
TRBJ2-2	NA	TRBV12-3/TRBV12-4	NA	TGTGCCAGCAGCCTCAGGGTCGGGGAGCTGTTTTTT	CASSLRVGELFF
TRBJ2-3	NA	TRBV6-1	NA	TGTGCGGGGAACGGGGGCAGTGTCACAGAGACGCAGTATTTT	CAGNGGSVTETQYF
TRBJ1-2	TRBD1	TRBV6-1	NA	TGTGCCAGCTCAAATCGACCGGGACAGGGGGTCTATGGCTACACCTTC	CASSNRPGQGVYGYTF
TRBJ2-1	TRBD1	TRBV6-1	NA	TGTGCCAGCATGGGGACCACGGGTTGGGACAGATACAATGAGCAGTTCTTC	CASMGTTGWDRYNEQFF